This TCR beta chain was obtained from a study of blood T cell repertoires in COVID-19. Study background: Specimens from acute and convalescent COVID-19 originated in the United States, Italy and Spain.

Trimming cost V 1 base and J 6 bases, with 12 bases left between them. This CDR3 is 14 amino acids long. Germline lookup yields CDR1 MGHDK and CDR2 SYGVNS. Methods used by the authors: Amplification of reference gene primers was used by the study to estimate nucleated cell counts. The method was immunoSEQ multiplex PCR; TCRdb's version includes in-frame clones alone and lacks a portion of them. From that table come the V and J calls and clone size; the DNA was used to work out D and trimming. The profile shows some 220,000 clones, about four fifths of them singletons. Participants spanned ages about 18 to 95 years and resided in over 20 US areas.

This chain joins TRBV25-1 and TRBJ1-2; D possibly corresponds to TRBD1 (5 bases). Source material: PBMCs or T cells enriched from blood (not recorded which). The receptor was derived from a woman between 40 and 50 years old with acute COVID-19. In DNA, the CDR3 is TGTGCCAGCAGTGAATCGGCGGGGGTGGATGGCTACACCTTC. Protein: CASSESAGVDGYTF.